The entry below describes one TCR beta chain. With V trimmed by 0 bases and J by 3 bases, 8 bases remained unmatched. CDR1 and CDR2 (germline): SGHDN, FVKESK. The CDR3 contains 16 residues. The PCR contained 60 Vbeta and 13 Jbeta primers. Assay: immunoSEQ multiplex PCR; the TCRdb copy retains only in-frame clones and omits some. This table has roughly 170,000 clones, 65% to 75% appearing once. The entry originates in a study of cytomegalovirus exposure and HLA in healthy donors. Material for sequencing was PBMCs. This clonotype was obtained from a girl aged 10 to 17 in good health and CMV-seronegative. V and J are TRBV14 and TRBJ2-7, with TRBD2 identical over 7 bases. The CDR3 bases are TGTGCCAGCAGCCAAGATAGGGCGGGGGTTGTCTACGAGCAGTACTTC. It translates to CASSQDRAGVVYEQYF.